One T cell receptor (beta chain) is described in this entry. Its antigen is as yet unknown. These data are taken from a study of CD8+CD57+ T cells in acquired aplastic anemia. Overall study: Sorting CD4+ and CD8+ cells gave DNA averaging approximately 3 ug.

For CDR3 and TCR beta VDJ profiling, genomic DNA was the template used. TCRdb re-analysed the reads in MiXCR, keeping a single row per CDR3 protein. Of roughly 250,000 distinct CDR3 sequences in the sample, 82% are singletons; the top ten hold 35% to 50%. The V and J ends lost 6 bases and 5 bases, in that order; junction bases with no gene match: 19. Germline values: CDR1 MRHNA, CDR2 SNTAGT. The CDR3 runs 18 residues. Overall study results and limits: Levels of CD8+ Simpson's diversity were not significantly distinct in patients versus controls. Patients and controls shared roughly 31 CD8+ CDR3 sequences, highly expressed in patients.

Before being chosen for sequencing, patients had shown CD8+CD57+ cell expansion by flow cytometry. Every patient had severe acquired aplastic anemia. Source material: sorted CD4+, CD8+, or CD8+CD57+ T cells (not recorded which) from PBMCs. This chain joins TRBV6-4 and TRBJ1-2; 9 bases agree with TRBD1. The TCR was taken from a human donor with aplastic anemia. The CDR3 sequence is CASRTPGQGLRIGYGYTF. In nucleotides, the CDR3 is TGTGCCAGCAGGACACCGGGACAGGGTTTAAGAATAGGGTATGGCTACACCTTC.